What follows is one T cell receptor beta chain and its context. Authors' methods: Estimation of nucleated cell counts was performed using reference gene primer amplification. Using immunoSEQ multiplex PCR, the repertoire was profiled, and TCRdb retains in-frame clones only, with some absent. From that table come the V and J calls and clone size; the DNA was used to work out D and trimming. The sample lists about 77,000 clones; less than 85% were seen once. The sample comes from a study of blood T cell repertoires in COVID-19. Study summary: From the United States, Italy and Spain came samples of acute and convalescent COVID-19. Sample material is recorded as cDNA or gDNA derived from T cells, B-cell-depleted T cells, or PBMCs.

Germline CDR1 MNHEY, CDR2 SVGAGI. V shed 6 bases and J 7 bases; nucleotides not matched to a gene: 8. This CDR3 region has 15 residues. The sequence derives from a man aged 65 to 85 with active or convalescent COVID-19. This chain joins TRBV6-5 and TRBJ2-3, with 12 bases that match TRBD2. Sequences were obtained from peripheral blood. The CDR3 spells CASRTLAGGPHTQYF. In DNA, the CDR3 is TGTGCCAGCAGGACCCTAGCGGGGGGGCCTCATACGCAGTATTTT.